Below, 10 T cell receptor beta chains from the same sample are listed, as sequenced in a study of PD-L1 blockade in urothelial cancer. The repertoire was sequenced with immunoSEQ multiplex PCR; TCRdb's copy has only in-frame clones and lacks some. In the table there are 100,000 to 150,000 clones, approximately 85% of which are singletons. As for time point: peripheral blood 6 weeks after treatment start. The specimen comprised PBMCs, sampled around atezolizumab (anti-PD-L1) treatment. The receptor source for this set is a man in his fifties with urothelial cancer.

V gene TRBV6-6 combines with J gene TRBJ2-5; TRBD2 matches 8 bases. CDR1 and CDR2 from the germline V gene are MNHNY and SVGAGI (reference sequence). J was trimmed by 2 bases and V by 6 bases; bases with no gene match: 5. The CDR3 runs to 14 residues. In DNA, the CDR3 is TGTGCCAGCAGGGTGACTAGCGTGCAAGAGACCCAGTACTTC. Translated: CASRVTSVQETQYF.

This chain links TRBV6-1 with TRBJ1-4; 7 positions agree with TRBD1. CDR3 length: 17 residues. Trimming cost V 3 bases and J 5 bases; bases outside gene matches: 12. Looked up from germline, CDR1 is MNHNS and CDR2 is SASEGT. The CDR3 protein is CASSESRDRRHNEKLFF. CDR3 sequence (DNA): TGTGCCAGCAGTGAGTCCCGGGACAGAAGACACAATGAAAAACTGTTTTTT.

The V call is TRBV2, the J call TRBJ1-4; perhaps TRBD1 as D (6 bases). V gave up 5 bases and J gave up 12 bases, with 19 bases separating them. Germline CDR1 reads SNHLY; CDR2 reads FYNNEI. This CDR3 contains 14 residues. CDR3 region: CASSTRGKAPQLFF. Here the CDR3 DNA reads TGTGCCAGCAGTACAAGGGGGAAAGCGCCACAACTGTTTTTT.

This chain connects TRBV30 to TRBJ1-6; 7 bases line up with TRBD1. Germline lookup yields CDR1 GTSNPN and CDR2 SVGIG (reference sequence). The CDR3 runs 17 residues. Trimming took 1 base from V and 5 from J; bases not matched to a gene: 11. The CDR3 sequence is CAWSGNRGRLNNSPLHF. CDR3 coding DNA: TGTGCCTGGAGTGGGAACAGGGGACGACTAAATAATTCACCCCTCCACTTT. The full variable domain, with the rest looked up from reference TRBV30 and TRBJ1-6, is SQTIHQWPATLVQPVGSPLSLECTVEGTSNPNLYWYRQAAGRGLQLLFYSVGIGQISSEVPQNLSASRPQDRQFILSSKKLLLSDSGFYLCAWSGNRGRLNNSPLHFGNGTRLTVT.

CDR3 nucleotides: TGTGCCAGCAGCGCGGCCGGGTCAACCGGGGAGCTGTTTTTT. Translated: CASSAAGSTGELFF. The rearrangement joins TRBV9 to TRBJ2-2; D gene uncertain. The germline gives CDR1 SGDLS, CDR2 YYNGEE. The CDR3 spans 14 residues. The ends were cut back, 3 bases at V and 5 bases at J, with 11 bases in the middle.

The gene calls are TRBV6-1 and TRBJ2-1, with 9 positions matching TRBD2. V gave up 1 base and J gave up 1 base; unmatched junction bases: 5. Germline CDR1 is MNHNS and CDR2 is SASEGT. The CDR3 is 17 amino acids. Here the CDR3 DNA reads TGTGCCAGCAGTGAAGTAGTAAGCGGGAGGTCCTACAATGAGCAGTTCTTC. It yields the protein CASSEVVSGRSYNEQFF.

The gene calls are TRBV5-1 and TRBJ1-3; D is uncertain. The CDR3 loop spans 15 amino acids. Trimming stripped 1 base from V and 2 bases from J, with 10 bases between. Germline CDR1 SGHRS, CDR2 YFSETQ. The CDR3 spells CASSLSQVAGNTIYF. In nucleotides, the CDR3 is TGCGCCAGCAGCTTGAGCCAGGTCGCTGGAAACACCATATATTTT.

The chain uses TRBV28 and TRBJ1-5, with D possibly being TRBD1 (6 bases). Germline CDR1 reads MDHEN; CDR2 reads SYDVKM. V dropped 1 base and J dropped 8 bases, with 15 bases sitting between them. There are 15 residues in the CDR3. The CDR3 region is CASSLSTGPNKPQHF. DNA for the CDR3: TGTGCCAGCAGTTTATCTACAGGGCCTAATAAGCCCCAGCATTTT. The variable domain in full, completed from reference TRBV28 and TRBJ1-5, reads DVKVTQSSRYLVKRTGEKVFLECVQDMDHENMFWYRQDPGLGLRLIYFSYDVKMKEKGDIPEGYSVSREKKERFSLILESASTNQTSMYLCASSLSTGPNKPQHFGDGTRLSIL.

The V gene is TRBV15, the J gene TRBJ1-2, with D perhaps matching TRBD1 (6 bases). V dropped 3 bases and J dropped 7 bases, with 15 bases sitting between them. This CDR3 is built from 14 residues. The germline gives CDR1 LNHNV, CDR2 YYDKDF (reference sequence). The CDR3 spells CATSRDPQGSGYTF. The DNA of the CDR3 is TGTGCCACCAGCAGGGACCCTCAGGGGTCTGGCTACACCTTC.

The chain recombines TRBV5-4 with TRBJ1-2; D might be TRBD1 (6 bases). Germline CDR1 and CDR2: SGHNT and YYREEE (reference sequence). V lost 4 bases, J lost 4 bases, and 20 bases lay in between. This CDR3 region has 16 residues. The CDR3 DNA reads as TGTGCCAGCAGCCCGCAAATTACAGGGACCTTCTATGGCTACACCTTC. Its protein is CASSPQITGTFYGYTF.